This T cell receptor (beta chain) was identified during a study of control samples from healthy donors and cancer patients. Method: immunoSEQ multiplex PCR; TCRdb's copy keeps in-frame clones and lacks some. This table has 50,000 to 75,000 clones, about 90% appearing once. Germline assignment: CDR1 LNHNV and CDR2 YYDKDF (reference sequence). Trimming took 1 base from V and 5 from J, leaving 14 bases between them. The CDR3 is 15 amino acids. Sequenced sample: PBMCs. The clonotype was recovered from a man aged 55-75 years with colorectal cancer. The chain combines TRBV15 with TRBJ2-5; D may match TRBD1 or TRBD2 (5 bases each). CDR3 in amino acids: CATSRAGPLGETQYF. The DNA for the CDR3 is TGTGCCACCAGCAGAGCGGGACCCCTGGGGGAGACCCAGTACTTC.